The 17 T cell receptor beta chains below were found in one sample sequenced in a study of shared clonotypes between healthy human individuals. Here immunoSEQ multiplex PCR was the method, and the copy in TCRdb shows in-frame clones only, minus some. Of millions of clones in the sample, about 92% are singletons; the top ten hold roughly 0.36%. The sample comprised naive CD4+ T cells from PBMCs. The subset was: CD45RA+ positively selected. The receptors derive from a man between 18 and 35 years old in good health. Some clones in this sample may be carry-over from other donors' samples.

This rearrangement joins TRBV5-8 to TRBJ1-2, with a possible D match to TRBD1 (6 bases). Germline CDR1 is SGHTS and CDR2 is YDEGEE. This CDR3 comprises 19 residues. The V gene lost 2 bases and the J gene lost 3 bases, with 26 bases spanning the gap. Written as DNA, the CDR3 is TGTGCCAGCAGCTTTACCCCCGCTGGGGGCGGTCTTTTTCACTATGGCTACACCTTC. Amino acids: CASSFTPAGGGLFHYGYTF.

J is TRBJ1-5 and V is TRBV6-5; tentatively, D is TRBD1 (6 bases). CDR1 and CDR2 (germline): MNHEY, SVGAGI. V lost 4 bases, J lost 4 bases, and 14 bases lay in between. The CDR3 is 15 residues long. The CDR3 is CASSWRGGGNQPQHF. DNA of the CDR3: TGTGCCAGCAGTTGGAGAGGGGGTGGGAATCAGCCCCAGCATTTT.

The chain is built from TRBV7-8 and TRBJ2-1, with D possibly matching TRBD1 (6 bases). Germline V lookup: CDR1 SGHVS, CDR2 FQNEAQ. Trimming cost V 4 bases and J 0 bases, with 13 bases left between them. This CDR3 comprises 16 residues. The CDR3 sequence is CASSSRGRSSYNEQFF. In DNA form, the CDR3 reads TGTGCCAGCAGCTCCAGGGGACGGAGCTCCTACAATGAGCAGTTCTTC.

V gene TRBV29-1 combines with J gene TRBJ2-6, with 10 bases identical to TRBD1. Per the germline V gene, CDR1 is SQVTM and CDR2 is ANQGSEA. Trimming at V came to 7 bases and at J to 0 bases, leaving 3 bases not matched to a gene. This CDR3 has 15 residues. CDR3 residues: CSARDRGSGANVLTF. CDR3 nucleotides: TGCAGCGCAAGGGACAGGGGCTCTGGGGCCAACGTCCTGACTTTC.

V gene TRBV11-3 combines with J gene TRBJ2-3; D possibly corresponds to TRBD2 (5 bases). V lost 7 bases to trimming and J lost 11 bases, with 16 bases between them. The CDR3 sequence is 12 residues long. Looked up from germline, CDR1 is SGHNT and CDR2 is YENEEA. The CDR3 loop is CASTSMGGRQYF. CDR3 nucleotide sequence: TGTGCCAGCACCTCAATGGGTGGGAGGCAGTATTTT.

The rearrangement links TRBV6-4 to TRBJ2-5, with TRBD2 matching 10 bases. Germline lookup yields CDR1 MRHNA and CDR2 SNTAGT. The J segment lost 5 bases and the V segment lost 6 bases, leaving 12 bases of the junction unmatched. The CDR3 consists of 16 residues. CDR3 coding DNA: TGTGCCAGCAGGGGCTCTAGCGGGAGCCTGTGGGAGACCCAGTACTTC. Its protein product is CASRGSSGSLWETQYF.

The chain is built from TRBV21-1 and TRBJ1-1. TRBV21-1 is labeled a pseudogene. This CDR3 comprises 13 residues. The CDR3 spells CASSRGGHTEAFF. CDR3 bases: TGTGCCAGCAGCAGGGGTGGTCACACTGAAGCTTTCTTT.

The V call is TRBV6-6, the J call TRBJ2-2; 10 bases fit TRBD2. This CDR3 has 16 amino acids. Looked up from germline, CDR1 is MNHNY and CDR2 is SVGAGI (reference sequence). The junction had 6 bases not matched to a gene; V was cut back by 4 bases and J by 4 bases. The CDR3 is CASSFLAGVPTGELFF. CDR3 DNA sequence: TGTGCCAGCAGTTTTCTAGCGGGAGTTCCCACCGGGGAGCTGTTTTTT.

The J gene is TRBJ2-2, the V gene TRBV5-1; the D gene could be TRBD1 or TRBD2 (7 bases each). CDR3 length: 16 amino acids. The V gene lost 6 bases and the J gene lost 2 bases, with 17 bases spanning the gap. Looked up from germline, CDR1 is SGHRS and CDR2 is YFSETQ. CDR3 coding DNA: TGCGCCAGCACCCGGGGGGACAGTTCCAACACCGGGGAGCTGTTTTTT. This encodes CASTRGDSSNTGELFF.

The chain carries TRBV28 and TRBJ1-1; D is undetermined. The CDR3 loop spans 12 amino acids. Germline V gene sequence: CDR1 MDHEN, CDR2 SYDVKM. Trimming took 7 bases from V and 5 from J, leaving 11 bases between them. DNA for the CDR3: TGTGCCAGCACTGGGTGGGGTACTGAAGCTTTCTTT. Protein: CASTGWGTEAFF.

The CDR3 sequence: CASSLLLANTGELFF. The DNA of the CDR3 is TGTGCCAGCAGCTTACTTCTAGCGAACACCGGGGAGCTGTTTTTT. This chain links TRBV7-8 with TRBJ2-2; D is unclear. Per germline, CDR1 SGHVS and CDR2 FQNEAQ. The CDR3 is made up of 15 amino acids. The V end was cut by 2 bases, the J end by 0 bases, with 7 bases between.

J is TRBJ2-1 and V is TRBV4-2; 9 bases agree with TRBD2. The ends lost 1 base at V and 6 bases at J; junction bases unmatched: 7. CDR1 and CDR2 (germline): LGHNA, YNFKEQ. The CDR3 runs to 16 residues. In nucleotides, the CDR3 is TGTGCCAGCAGCCAAGTAGCGGGGGCTTACGGCAATGAGCAGTTCTTC. This encodes CASSQVAGAYGNEQFF.

The V and J genes are TRBV28 and TRBJ1-2; D is undetermined. Germline V lookup: CDR1 MDHEN, CDR2 SYDVKM. V shed 7 bases and J shed 5 bases, with 14 bases lying between them. The CDR3 runs 13 residues. The CDR3 bases are TGTGCCAGCAAGCGTACTTCAATTTATGGCTACACCTTC. It translates to CASKRTSIYGYTF.

This clone showed up just once. V and J are TRBV19 and TRBJ2-3; possibly TRBD1 for D (6 bases). The CDR3 runs 14 residues. The germline gives CDR1 LNHDA, CDR2 SQIVND (reference sequence). V was shortened by 9 bases and J by 1 base, with 14 bases between the two germline ends. Written as DNA, the CDR3 is TGTGCCAGCGCCCCTAGGACAGGCACAGATACGCAGTATTTT. Residues: CASAPRTGTDTQYF.

The chain employs TRBV6-5 and TRBJ2-7, with 8 bases fitting TRBD2. The CDR3 consists of 15 residues. The V gene end was trimmed by 3 bases and the J gene end by 5 bases; junction bases not matched to a gene: 9. Germline loops: CDR1 MNHEY, CDR2 SVGAGI. The CDR3 is CASSYISGGRNEQYF. CDR3 in DNA: TGTGCCAGCAGTTATATCTCCGGCGGGAGGAACGAGCAGTACTTC.

The rearrangement joins TRBV25-1 to TRBJ2-3; 7 bases line up with TRBD2. V shed 5 bases and J 5 bases; nucleotides not matched to a gene: 10. CDR3 size: 15 residues. Germline V CDR1 and CDR2: MGHDK, SYGVNS. CDR3 coding DNA: TGTGCCAGCAGTCGGAACTCAAAGCGGGGAGATACGCAGTATTTT. Protein: CASSRNSKRGDTQYF.

The rearrangement joins TRBV7-2 to TRBJ2-5; 7 bases match TRBD2. Germline trimming cut 5 bases from V and 5 bases from J; bases unmatched to any gene: 8. The CDR3 extends over 14 amino acids. The germline CDR1 and CDR2 sequences are SGHTA and FQGNSA. The CDR3 sequence is CASSRGLVSETQYF. In nucleotides, the CDR3 is TGTGCCAGCAGCAGAGGACTAGTTTCGGAGACCCAGTACTTC.